These 10 T cell receptor beta chains share one sample of origin, sequenced in a study of blood T cell repertoires in COVID-19. The assay was immunoSEQ multiplex PCR, and TCRdb's table has in-frame clones only and misses some. The table lists around 120,000 clones, around 90% of them singletons. Sequencing was carried out using peripheral blood. The receptors shown here come from a woman aged 60-70 years with COVID-19, enrolled during active disease.

This chain uses TRBV4-3 with TRBJ2-6, with D unclear. Germline V lookup: CDR1 LGHNA, CDR2 YSLEER. The CDR3 extends over 16 amino acids. V dropped 1 base and J dropped 0 bases, with 7 bases sitting between them. CDR3: CASSQGIYSGANVLTF. The CDR3 nucleotides are TGCGCCAGCAGCCAAGGTATTTACTCTGGGGCCAACGTCCTGACTTTC.

The J gene is TRBJ1-2, the V gene TRBV5-4; D gene unclear. This CDR3 has 15 residues. V lost 4 bases and J 1 base, leaving 14 bases between the germline ends. Germline lookup yields CDR1 SGHNT and CDR2 YYREEE (reference sequence). CDR3 bases: TGTGCCAGCAGCACCGGTTCTGCCCTTAACTATGGCTACACCTTC. Protein sequence: CASSTGSALNYGYTF.

The CDR3 sequence is CATSGGMGQGAIGNQPQHF. The CDR3 nucleotides read TGTGCCACCAGCGGGGGGATGGGACAGGGGGCGATTGGCAATCAGCCCCAGCATTTT. The chain carries TRBV15 and TRBJ1-5; 12 bases agree with TRBD1. CDR1 and CDR2 from the germline V gene are LNHNV and YYDKDF (reference sequence). The trim removed 5 bases at V and 2 bases at J, leaving 13 bases unmatched. This CDR3 is built from 19 residues.

V usage is TRBV7-9 and J usage is TRBJ1-6, with D tentatively TRBD1 (5 bases). CDR3 length equals 15 residues. The germline V gene has CDR1 SEHNR and CDR2 FQNEAQ (reference sequence). The V end was cut by 3 bases, the J end by 6 bases, with 12 bases between. CDR3 bases: TGTGCCAGCAGCTTTGACAGAGCCCTTAATTCACCCCTCCACTTT. Its translation: CASSFDRALNSPLHF.

The chain is built from TRBV4-1 and TRBJ2-5, with 7 bases aligning to TRBD1. CDR1 is MGHRA, CDR2 YSYEKL, per germline. The CDR3 length is 14 residues. V was clipped by 4 bases and J by 4 bases; unmatched bases: 6. The CDR3 sequence: CASSPQGVVETQYF. The CDR3 DNA reads TGCGCCAGCAGCCCCCAGGGGGTGGTAGAGACCCAGTACTTC.

The CDR3: CASSSRQGSWSPLHF. The CDR3 DNA sequence: TGTGCCAGCAGCTCTCGACAGGGCAGCTGGTCACCCCTCCACTTT. The genes are TRBV7-2 and TRBJ1-6; 7 bases match TRBD1. The CDR3 consists of 15 residues. The V and J ends lost 4 bases and 10 bases, in that order; junction bases with no gene match: 10. Germline V CDR1 and CDR2: SGHTA, FQGNSA.

The V gene is TRBV5-4, the J gene TRBJ2-7, with 7 bases fitting TRBD1. Germline V lookup: CDR1 SGHNT, CDR2 YYREEE (reference sequence). V trimming: 4 bases; J trimming: 6 bases; junction bases outside the gene matches: 7. This CDR3 has 13 amino acids. In DNA, the CDR3 is TGTGCCAGCAGCCTGGACAGGTCCCGCGAGCAGTACTTC. Its translation is CASSLDRSREQYF.

This chain joins TRBV19 and TRBJ2-2, with TRBD1 matching over 8 bases. J lost 7 bases, V lost 5 bases, and 12 bases had no gene match. The CDR3 extends over 16 amino acids. In germline, CDR1 is LNHDA, CDR2 SQIVND (reference sequence). CDR3 in amino acids: CASSPQSAGGIGELFF. In DNA, the CDR3 is TGTGCCAGTAGTCCCCAGAGCGCAGGGGGCATCGGGGAGCTGTTTTTT.

The chain uses TRBV7-2 and TRBJ1-1; the D is unclear. There are 15 residues in the CDR3. Trimming shortened V by 0 bases and J by 0 bases, and 8 bases separated the two germline ends. In germline, CDR1 is SGHTA, CDR2 FQGNSA. CDR3 bases: TGTGCCAGCAGCTTAGCGCTCGCGGTGAACACTGAAGCTTTCTTT. Translation: CASSLALAVNTEAFF.

The chain recombines TRBV6-5 with TRBJ2-1; the match to TRBD2 covers 10 bases. CDR3 length: 13 amino acids. The germline V gene encodes CDR1 MNHEY and CDR2 SVGAGI. The trim removed 11 bases at V and 7 bases at J, leaving 8 bases unmatched. CDR3 protein: CASGTSESNEQFF. In DNA form, the CDR3 reads TGTGCCTCCGGGACTAGCGAATCTAATGAGCAGTTCTTC.